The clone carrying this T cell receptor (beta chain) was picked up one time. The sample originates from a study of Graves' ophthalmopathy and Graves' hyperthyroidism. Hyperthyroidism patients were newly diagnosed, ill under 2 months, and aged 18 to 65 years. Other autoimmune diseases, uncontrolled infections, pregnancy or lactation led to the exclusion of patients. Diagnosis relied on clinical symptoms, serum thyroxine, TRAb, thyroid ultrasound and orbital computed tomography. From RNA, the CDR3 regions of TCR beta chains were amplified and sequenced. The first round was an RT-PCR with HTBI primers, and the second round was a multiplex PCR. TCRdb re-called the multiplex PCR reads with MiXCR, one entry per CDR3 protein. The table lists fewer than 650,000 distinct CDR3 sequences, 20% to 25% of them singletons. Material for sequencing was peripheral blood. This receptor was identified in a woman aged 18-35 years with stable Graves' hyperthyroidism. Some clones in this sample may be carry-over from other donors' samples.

In DNA form, the CDR3 reads TGTGCCAGCAGCTTAGTCGCCACGACCTACGAGCAGTACTTC. As protein: CASSLVATTYEQYF. The chain links TRBV7-2 to TRBJ2-7, with D unclear. V shed 1 base and J shed 2 bases, with 9 bases lying between them. The CDR3 totals 14 residues. Per germline, CDR1 SGHTA and CDR2 FQGNSA.